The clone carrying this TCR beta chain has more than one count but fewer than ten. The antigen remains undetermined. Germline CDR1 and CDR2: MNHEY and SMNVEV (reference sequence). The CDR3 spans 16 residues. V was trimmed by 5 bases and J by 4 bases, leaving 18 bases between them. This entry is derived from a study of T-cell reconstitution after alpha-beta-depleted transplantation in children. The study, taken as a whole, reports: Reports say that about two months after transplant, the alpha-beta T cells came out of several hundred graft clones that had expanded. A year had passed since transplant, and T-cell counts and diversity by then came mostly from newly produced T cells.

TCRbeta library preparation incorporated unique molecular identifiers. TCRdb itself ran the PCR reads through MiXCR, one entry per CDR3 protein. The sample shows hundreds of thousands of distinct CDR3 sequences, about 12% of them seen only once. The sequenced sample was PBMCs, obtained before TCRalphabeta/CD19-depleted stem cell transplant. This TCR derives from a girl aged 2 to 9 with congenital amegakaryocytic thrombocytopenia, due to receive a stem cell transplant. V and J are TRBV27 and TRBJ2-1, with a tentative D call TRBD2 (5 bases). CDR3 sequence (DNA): TGTGCCAGCAGTGAAACGGGATACCCAGTTTACAATGAGCAGTTCTTC. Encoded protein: CASSETGYPVYNEQFF.